The 24 T cell receptor beta chains presented below share a single source sample, sequenced in a study of cytomegalovirus exposure and HLA in healthy donors. In the PCR, 60 Vbeta and 13 Jbeta primers were used. Sequencing was performed with immunoSEQ multiplex PCR; in TCRdb, only in-frame clones are kept and a portion is missing. The table has about 130,000 clones, roughly a tenth seen once. Sequencing was done on a sample of PBMCs. These receptors were collected from a woman younger than 35 in good health and CMV-seropositive.

The V gene is TRBV14, the J gene TRBJ1-3, with D unclear. The CDR3 length is 16 residues. Germline V lookup: CDR1 SGHDN, CDR2 FVKESK. V was cut by 6 bases and J by 0 bases, with 15 bases left in between. This chain's CDR3 is CASSPLQVYSGNTIYF. CDR3 nucleotides: TGTGCCAGCAGTCCCCTTCAGGTCTACTCTGGAAACACCATATATTTT.

The chain couples TRBV19 to TRBJ2-7; TRBD2 matches 7 bases. After removal of 3 bases from V and 4 bases from J, the junction contained 9 bases not matched to a gene. Per germline, CDR1 LNHDA and CDR2 SQIVND (reference sequence). The CDR3 extends over 15 amino acids. This CDR3 reads CASSIKGEGDYEQYF. The CDR3 DNA reads as TGTGCCAGTAGTATTAAAGGGGAGGGAGATTACGAGCAGTACTTC. Drawing the rest from reference TRBV19 and TRBJ2-7, the complete variable domain is DGGITQSPKYLFRKEGQNVTLSCEQNLNHDAMYWYRQDPGQGLRLIYYSQIVNDFQKGDIAEGYSVSREKKESFPLTVTSAQKNPTAFYLCASSIKGEGDYEQYFGPGTRLTVT.

There are a few counts of this clone. V is TRBV7-3 and J is TRBJ2-1; D may be TRBD2 (6 bases). The length of the CDR3 is 15 residues. Trimming removed 4 bases at V and 15 bases at J, with 25 bases between. Germline V gives CDR1 SGHTA, CDR2 FQGTGA. CDR3 amino acids: CASSSTPNSGERPFF. The DNA of the CDR3 is TGTGCCAGCAGCTCAACTCCCAATAGCGGAGAAAGGCCGTTCTTC.

The genes are TRBV7-9 and TRBJ2-7; tentatively, D is TRBD1 (6 bases). V lost 5 bases and J 2 bases, leaving 16 bases between the germline ends. Germline CDR1 and CDR2: SEHNR and FQNEAQ (reference sequence). The CDR3 runs 15 residues. The CDR3 is CASSAPYKGAYEQYF. The DNA for the CDR3 is TGTGCCAGCAGCGCTCCATATAAGGGGGCCTACGAGCAGTACTTC.

This clone has more than one count but fewer than ten. This CDR3 reads CASSIVPPEAGEQYF. Written as DNA, the CDR3 is TGTGCCAGCAGCATCGTCCCCCCGGAGGCGGGCGAGCAGTACTTC. The rearrangement links TRBV5-4 to TRBJ2-7, with D perhaps matching TRBD2 (5 bases). This CDR3 is built from 15 residues. CDR1 and CDR2 (germline): SGHNT, YYREEE (reference sequence). The germline V and J ends were trimmed by 4 bases and 6 bases, with 20 bases remaining between them.

There are a few counts of this clone. The chain combines TRBV28 with TRBJ1-2; D is unclear. This CDR3 spans 15 amino acids. The germline V gene encodes CDR1 MDHEN and CDR2 SYDVKM. V lost 2 bases and J lost 2, with 12 bases in between. The CDR3: CASSLNLANNYGYTF. As DNA, the CDR3 is TGTGCCAGCAGTTTAAACCTGGCCAACAACTATGGCTACACCTTC.

The V call is TRBV9, the J call TRBJ2-1; perhaps TRBD2 as D (7 bases). The CDR3 contains 16 residues. The germline V gene has CDR1 SGDLS and CDR2 YYNGEE. Trimming cost V 4 bases and J 6 bases, with 20 bases left between them. DNA for the CDR3: TGTGCCAGCAGCTCCTCCGGGGGAGGGGGGGGCAATGAGCAGTTCTTC. Encoded protein: CASSSSGGGGGNEQFF.

CDR3 protein: CASSQEGQRNQPQHF. The CDR3 DNA sequence: TGTGCCAGCAGCCAGGAAGGACAGCGAAATCAGCCCCAGCATTTT. The V and J genes are TRBV4-2 and TRBJ1-5, with TRBD1 as a possible D gene (6 bases). Looked up from germline, CDR1 is LGHNA and CDR2 is YNFKEQ. The CDR3 sequence is 15 residues long. Trimming took 3 bases from V and 4 from J, leaving 13 bases between them.

This clone was seen only a few times. This chain uses TRBV2 with TRBJ1-1, with D possibly TRBD1 on 6 matching bases. Germline CDR1 reads SNHLY; CDR2 reads FYNNEI. Trimming removed 11 bases from V and 0 bases from J, with 19 bases in between. This CDR3 spans 15 amino acids. The CDR3 is CARAGVITLNTEAFF. Here the CDR3 DNA reads TGTGCCCGAGCAGGGGTTATTACTTTGAACACTGAAGCTTTCTTT.

This clone came up a few times. This chain connects TRBV6-5 to TRBJ1-1; 11 positions match TRBD1. With 6 bases clipped from V and 9 bases from J, the junction kept 12 bases outside the gene matches. Germline V gives CDR1 MNHEY, CDR2 SVGAGI. The CDR3 loop spans 15 amino acids. CDR3: CASRTLGQGVPKAFF. The CDR3, as DNA: TGTGCCAGCAGGACCTTGGGACAGGGGGTTCCAAAAGCTTTCTTT.

The chain links TRBV11-2 to TRBJ2-2, with D perhaps TRBD1 (5 bases). The V gene lost 5 bases and the J gene lost 0 bases, with 13 bases spanning the gap. The germline V gene encodes CDR1 SGHAT and CDR2 FQNNGV. The CDR3 extends over 16 amino acids. CDR3 loop: CASSLLWTPNTGELFF. The CDR3 DNA reads as TGTGCCAGCAGCCTCCTCTGGACACCGAACACCGGGGAGCTGTTTTTT.

This chain links TRBV7-9 with TRBJ1-1; 7 positions match TRBD1. CDR3 length: 15 amino acids. Looked up from germline, CDR1 is SEHNR and CDR2 is FQNEAQ (reference sequence). V lost 4 bases to trimming and J lost 1 base; unmatched junction nucleotides: 6. CDR3 coding DNA: TGTGCCAGCAGCTATACCGGGACAGAGAACACTGAAGCTTTCTTT. Encoded protein: CASSYTGTENTEAFF.

This clone occurred a few times. The chain recombines TRBV6-5 with TRBJ2-7; tentatively, D is TRBD2 (6 bases). The V gene's germline CDR1 is MNHEY and CDR2 SVGAGI. With 1 base removed from V and 3 bases from J, the gap between germline ends came to 10 bases. CDR3 size: 14 residues. CDR3 sequence: CASSYYTGGYEQYF. CDR3 coding DNA: TGTGCCAGCAGTTACTATACCGGGGGCTACGAGCAGTACTTC.

This clone was observed a few times. V usage is TRBV7-9 and J usage is TRBJ1-1; D gene ambiguous. This CDR3 has 14 amino acids. The ends were cut back, 8 bases at V and 5 bases at J, with 18 bases in the middle. Germline values: CDR1 SEHNR, CDR2 FQNEAQ (reference sequence). The chain's CDR3 is CASYPDRSSTEAFF. CDR3 DNA: TGTGCCAGCTATCCCGACCGGAGCAGTACTGAAGCTTTCTTT.

The chain has TRBV30 and TRBJ1-4, with TRBD1 identical over 7 bases. From germline, CDR1 is GTSNPN and CDR2 SVGIG (reference sequence). Trimming cost V 1 base and J 1 base; bases outside gene matches: 3. The CDR3 runs 15 residues. In DNA form, the CDR3 reads TGTGCCTGGAGTGCAAACAGGGGAACTAATGAAAAACTGTTTTTT. Amino acid sequence: CAWSANRGTNEKLFF.

This chain joins TRBV5-6 and TRBJ1-1, with 8 bases aligning to TRBD1. V trimming: 2 bases; J trimming: 4 bases; junction bases outside the gene matches: 10. The CDR3 sequence is 16 residues long. Germline V gives CDR1 SGHDT, CDR2 YYEEEE. CDR3 amino acids: CASSFRATGAGTEAFF. The CDR3 DNA sequence: TGTGCCAGCAGCTTCAGAGCGACAGGGGCGGGCACTGAAGCTTTCTTT.

The J gene is TRBJ1-2, the V gene TRBV6-5; D unresolved. CDR3 size: 11 residues. Trimming left V 4 bases short and J 8 bases short, with 8 bases between. Germline V CDR1 and CDR2: MNHEY, SVGAGI. The CDR3 is CASSLMSGYTF. The CDR3 region has the DNA TGTGCCAGCAGTTTGATGAGCGGCTACACCTTC.

This clone was seen a few times. The chain joins TRBV19 to TRBJ1-1; possible D gene TRBD1, 5 bases. V shed 5 bases and J shed 1 base, with 11 bases lying between them. This CDR3 contains 14 residues. Germline CDR1 and CDR2: LNHDA and SQIVND (reference sequence). CDR3 coding DNA: TGTGCCAGTAGTCCTCAGGGAGGGAACACTGAAGCTTTCTTT. Its translation is CASSPQGGNTEAFF.

The chain joins TRBV6-1 to TRBJ2-7, with D unclear. Germline V lookup: CDR1 MNHNS, CDR2 SASEGT. The CDR3 is 15 amino acids. V gave up 2 bases and J gave up 2 bases, with 13 bases separating them. The CDR3 DNA follows: TGTGCCAGCAGTGAATTCACGGAGTTTGCCTACGAGCAGTACTTC. Translated: CASSEFTEFAYEQYF.

The V call is TRBV6-1, the J call TRBJ2-7; the D is unclear. The CDR3 is 16 amino acids. V lost 3 bases and J lost 4, with 19 bases in between. Germline CDR1 reads MNHNS; CDR2 reads SASEGT. Here the CDR3 DNA reads TGTGCCAGCAGTGAGCGGAAAGGAGCCCTGAGTTACGAGCAGTACTTC. It is translated as CASSERKGALSYEQYF.

This clone was counted only a few times. The rearrangement links TRBV6-1 to TRBJ1-5, with D tentatively TRBD1 (5 bases). This CDR3 contains 15 residues. The V gene's germline CDR1 is MNHNS and CDR2 SASEGT. Trimming left V 6 bases short and J 2 bases short, with 14 bases between. In DNA form, the CDR3 reads TGTGCCAGCAGGTCCGCCCAGGGTCGCAATCAGCCCCAGCATTTT. It codes for CASRSAQGRNQPQHF.

This chain connects TRBV9 to TRBJ2-7; TRBD1 might be the D (7 bases). Germline CDR1 and CDR2: SGDLS and YYNGEE. Trimming removed 3 bases from V and 0 bases from J, with 16 bases in between. The CDR3 has 16 amino acids. The CDR3 is CASSAGGPISSYEQYF. The CDR3 DNA reads as TGTGCCAGCAGCGCAGGGGGGCCCATAAGCTCCTACGAGCAGTACTTC.

Worth noting for this clone: This CDR3 is missing its conserved last phenylalanine or tryptophan, likely due to a read error. The chain couples TRBV13 to TRBJ1-1; 7 bases line up with TRBD1. V dropped 6 bases and J dropped 0; count of bases not matched to a gene: 4. Looked up from germline, CDR1 is PRHDT and CDR2 is FYEKMQ (reference sequence). The CDR3 is 14 amino acids. The CDR3 nucleotides read TGTGCCAGCAGACCAGGGGGTATGAACACTGAAGCTTTCCTT. This gives the protein CASRPGGMNTEAFL.

This clone was seen a handful of times. The chain recombines TRBV6-1 with TRBJ2-7, with D tentatively TRBD2 (7 bases). This CDR3 has 14 amino acids. Per germline, CDR1 MNHNS and CDR2 SASEGT. Trimming shortened V by 1 base and J by 2 bases, and 9 bases separated the two germline ends. CDR3 nucleotide sequence: TGTGCCAGCAGTGAAGGGGGGGGGCCCTACGAGCAGTACTTC. This sequence encodes CASSEGGGPYEQYF.